This T cell receptor (beta chain) emerged from a study of tumor-infiltrating lymphocytes in primary liver carcinoma. Production of TCR beta cDNA used 500 ng total RNA together with a constant-region primer. Sequencing libraries for TCR beta derived from three nested multiplex PCR rounds that used slightly modified ARM-PCR. Both of the initial two PCR rounds ran for about 11 cycles and employed TRBV1-TRBV30 forward primers alongside a C-beta reverse primer. Each CDR3 protein gets one entry after TCRdb re-called the multiplex PCR reads with MiXCR. The table has about 350,000 distinct CDR3 sequences, 65% seen once. The CDR3 spans 16 residues. The ends were cut back, 4 bases at V and 4 bases at J, with 17 bases in the middle. Germline V gives CDR1 SGHRS, CDR2 YFSETQ. Unsorted whole blood supplied the blood RNA, and germline DNA was isolated too.

Material: peripheral blood. The sequence was collected from a man aged 40-49 years with primary liver carcinoma and hepatitis B virus infection. This chain uses TRBV5-1 with TRBJ1-4; D might be TRBD1 (6 bases). For the CDR3, the DNA is TGCGCCAGCAGCGTGGCGGACAGTTCAATTAATGAAAAACTGTTTTTT. Translated: CASSVADSSINEKLFF.